The subject of this entry is one TCR beta chain. Germline-derived CDR1 and CDR2 are SGHRS and YFSETQ. After removal of 3 bases from V and 9 bases from J, the junction contained 7 bases not matched to a gene. The CDR3 spans 15 residues. As processed by the authors: It was from reference gene primer amplification that nucleated cell counts were estimated. The assay was immunoSEQ multiplex PCR, and TCRdb's table has in-frame clones only and misses some. The V and J calls and clone size come from that table; D and trimming were worked out from the DNA. The data show about 250,000 clones, 75% to 90% seen once. This entry is derived from a study of blood T cell repertoires in COVID-19.

The material sequenced was peripheral blood. The TCR comes from a woman aged 40 to 50 who had recovered from COVID-19. V and J are TRBV5-1 and TRBJ1-6; 9 bases align to TRBD1. The CDR3 loop reads CASSSGQGYLSPLHF. CDR3 DNA sequence: TGCGCCAGCAGCTCAGGACAGGGGTATCTTTCACCCCTCCACTTT. Combining the CDR3 with reference TRBV5-1 and TRBJ1-6 gives the whole variable domain KAGVTQTPRYLIKTRGQQVTLSCSPISGHRSVSWYQQTPGQGLQFLFEYFSETQRNKGNFPGRFSGRQFSNSRSEMNVSTLELGDSALYLCASSSGQGYLSPLHFGNGTRLTVT.